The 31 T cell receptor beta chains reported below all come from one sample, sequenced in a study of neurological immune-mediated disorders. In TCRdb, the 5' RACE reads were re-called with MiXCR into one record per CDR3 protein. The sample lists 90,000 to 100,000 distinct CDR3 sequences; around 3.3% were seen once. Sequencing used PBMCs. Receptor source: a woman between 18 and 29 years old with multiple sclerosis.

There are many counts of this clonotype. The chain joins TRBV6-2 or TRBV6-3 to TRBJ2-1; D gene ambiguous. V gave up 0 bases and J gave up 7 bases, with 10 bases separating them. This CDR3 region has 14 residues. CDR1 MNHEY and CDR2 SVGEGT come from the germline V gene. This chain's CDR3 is CASSYSADWNEQFF. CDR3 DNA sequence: TGTGCCAGCAGTTACTCGGCCGACTGGAATGAGCAGTTCTTC.

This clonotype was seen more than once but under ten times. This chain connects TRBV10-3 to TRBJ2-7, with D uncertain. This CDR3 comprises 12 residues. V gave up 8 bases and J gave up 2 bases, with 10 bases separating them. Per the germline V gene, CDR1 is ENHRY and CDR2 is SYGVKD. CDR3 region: CAIGGNTYEQYF. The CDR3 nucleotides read TGTGCCATCGGCGGTAATACCTACGAGCAGTACTTC.

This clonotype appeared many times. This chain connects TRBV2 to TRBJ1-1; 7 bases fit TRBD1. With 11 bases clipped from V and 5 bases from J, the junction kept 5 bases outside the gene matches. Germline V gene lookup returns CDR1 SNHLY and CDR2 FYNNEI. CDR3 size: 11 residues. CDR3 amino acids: CAGTGETEAFF. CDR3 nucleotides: TGTGCCGGCACAGGGGAGACTGAAGCTTTCTTT.

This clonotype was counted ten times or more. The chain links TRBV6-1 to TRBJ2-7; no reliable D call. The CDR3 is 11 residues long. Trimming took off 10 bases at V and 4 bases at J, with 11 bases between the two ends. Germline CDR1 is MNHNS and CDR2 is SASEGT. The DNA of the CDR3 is TGTGCCACCCTTACGGGTTACGAGCAGTACTTC. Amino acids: CATLTGYEQYF.

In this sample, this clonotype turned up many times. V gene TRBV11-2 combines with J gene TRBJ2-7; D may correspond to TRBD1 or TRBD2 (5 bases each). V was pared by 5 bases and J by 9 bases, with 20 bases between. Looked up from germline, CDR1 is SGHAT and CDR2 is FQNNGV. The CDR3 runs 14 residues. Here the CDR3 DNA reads TGTGCCAGCAGCCCCAGTGGGGGTTTGGTCGCGCAGTACTTC. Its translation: CASSPSGGLVAQYF.

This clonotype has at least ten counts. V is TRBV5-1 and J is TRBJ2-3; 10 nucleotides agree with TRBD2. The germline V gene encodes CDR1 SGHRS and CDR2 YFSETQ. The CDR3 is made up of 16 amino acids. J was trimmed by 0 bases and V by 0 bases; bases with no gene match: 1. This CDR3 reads CASSLGTSGSTDTQYF. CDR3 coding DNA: TGCGCCAGCAGCTTGGGGACTAGCGGTAGCACAGATACGCAGTATTTT. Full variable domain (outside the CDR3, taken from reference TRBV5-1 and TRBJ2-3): KAGVTQTPRYLIKTRGQQVTLSCSPISGHRSVSWYQQTPGQGLQFLFEYFSETQRNKGNFPGRFSGRQFSNSRSEMNVSTLELGDSALYLCASSLGTSGSTDTQYFGPGTRLTVL.

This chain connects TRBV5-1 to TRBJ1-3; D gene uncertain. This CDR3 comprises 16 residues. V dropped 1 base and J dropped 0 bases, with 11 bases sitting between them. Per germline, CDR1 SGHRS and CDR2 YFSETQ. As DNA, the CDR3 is TGCGCCAGCAGCTTGACACGCTTGAACTCTGGAAACACCATATATTTT. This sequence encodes CASSLTRLNSGNTIYF.

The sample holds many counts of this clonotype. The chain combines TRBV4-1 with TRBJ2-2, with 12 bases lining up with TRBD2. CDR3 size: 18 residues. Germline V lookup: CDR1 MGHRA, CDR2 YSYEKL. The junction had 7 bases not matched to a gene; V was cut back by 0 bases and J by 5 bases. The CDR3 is CASSQDPSGGAWTGELFF. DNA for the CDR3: TGCGCCAGCAGCCAAGATCCTAGCGGGGGGGCGTGGACCGGGGAGCTGTTTTTT.

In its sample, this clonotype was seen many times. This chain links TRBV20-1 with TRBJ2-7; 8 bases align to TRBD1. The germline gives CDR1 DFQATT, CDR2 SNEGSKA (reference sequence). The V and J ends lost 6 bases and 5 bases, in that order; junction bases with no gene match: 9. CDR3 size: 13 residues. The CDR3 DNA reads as TGCAGTGCCCCACCGCAGGGGGCTGACGAGCAGTACTTC. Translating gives CSAPPQGADEQYF.

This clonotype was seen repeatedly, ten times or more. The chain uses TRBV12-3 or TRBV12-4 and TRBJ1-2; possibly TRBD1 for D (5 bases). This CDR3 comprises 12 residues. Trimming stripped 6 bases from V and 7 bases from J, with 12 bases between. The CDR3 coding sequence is TGTGCCAGCAGCCCCCACGGGGGTGGCTACACCTTC. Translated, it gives CASSPHGGGYTF.

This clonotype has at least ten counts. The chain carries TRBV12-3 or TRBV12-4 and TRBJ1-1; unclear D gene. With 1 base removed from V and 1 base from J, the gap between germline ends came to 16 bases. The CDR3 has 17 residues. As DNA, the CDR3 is TGTGCCAGCAGTTTAGGGGGATCTATCTCAGGGAACACTGAAGCTTTCTTT. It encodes CASSLGGSISGNTEAFF.

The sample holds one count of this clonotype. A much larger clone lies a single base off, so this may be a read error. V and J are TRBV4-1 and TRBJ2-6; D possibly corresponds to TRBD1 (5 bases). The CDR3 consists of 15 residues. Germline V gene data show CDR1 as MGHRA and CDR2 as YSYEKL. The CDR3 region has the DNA TGCGCCAGCAGCAACAGGAGCTCTGGGGCCAACGTCATGACTTTC. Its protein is CASSNRSSGANVMTF.

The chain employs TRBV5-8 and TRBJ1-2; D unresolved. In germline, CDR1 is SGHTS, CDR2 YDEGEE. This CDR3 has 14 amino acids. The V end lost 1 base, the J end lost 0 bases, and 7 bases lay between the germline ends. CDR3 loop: CASSLTDANYGYTF. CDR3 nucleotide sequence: TGTGCCAGCAGCTTGACAGATGCTAACTATGGCTACACCTTC.

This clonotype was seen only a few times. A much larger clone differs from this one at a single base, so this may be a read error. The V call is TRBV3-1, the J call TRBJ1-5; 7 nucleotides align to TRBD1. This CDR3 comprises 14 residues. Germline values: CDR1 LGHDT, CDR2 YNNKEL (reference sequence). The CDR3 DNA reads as TGTGCCAGCAGCCAGGGGACAGTTCATCAGCCCCAGAATTTT. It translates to CASSQGTVHQPQNF.

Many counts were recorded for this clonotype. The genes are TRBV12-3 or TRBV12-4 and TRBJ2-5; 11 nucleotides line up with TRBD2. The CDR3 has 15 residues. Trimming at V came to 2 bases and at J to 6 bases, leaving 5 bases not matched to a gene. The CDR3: CASSLQTSGAKTQYF. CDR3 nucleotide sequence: TGTGCCAGCAGTTTACAGACTAGCGGGGCCAAGACCCAGTACTTC.

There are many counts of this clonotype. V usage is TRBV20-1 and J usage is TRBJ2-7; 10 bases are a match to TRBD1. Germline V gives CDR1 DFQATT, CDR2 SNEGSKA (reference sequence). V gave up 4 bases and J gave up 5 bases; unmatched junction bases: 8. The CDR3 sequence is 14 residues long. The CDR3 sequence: CSANLRDRGHEQYF. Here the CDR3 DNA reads TGCAGTGCTAACCTCCGGGACAGGGGCCACGAGCAGTACTTC.

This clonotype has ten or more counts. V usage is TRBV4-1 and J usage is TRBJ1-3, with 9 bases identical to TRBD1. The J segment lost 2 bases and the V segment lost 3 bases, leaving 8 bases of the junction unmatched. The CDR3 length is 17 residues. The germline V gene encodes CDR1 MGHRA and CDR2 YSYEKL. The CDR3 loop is CASSHPGQGTPGNTIYF. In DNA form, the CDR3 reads TGCGCCAGCAGCCACCCGGGACAGGGAACCCCTGGAAACACCATATATTTT.

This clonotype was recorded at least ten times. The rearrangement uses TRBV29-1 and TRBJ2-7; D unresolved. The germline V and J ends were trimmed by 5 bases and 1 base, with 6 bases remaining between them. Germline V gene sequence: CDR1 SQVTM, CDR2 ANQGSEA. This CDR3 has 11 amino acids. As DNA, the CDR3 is TGCAGCGTTCTCTTTTCCTACGAGCAGTACTTC. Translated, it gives CSVLFSYEQYF.

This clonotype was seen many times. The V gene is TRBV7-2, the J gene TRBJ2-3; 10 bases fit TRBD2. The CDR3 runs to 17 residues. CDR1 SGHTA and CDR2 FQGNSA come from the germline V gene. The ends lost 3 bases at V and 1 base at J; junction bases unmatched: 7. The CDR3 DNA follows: TGTGCCAGCAGCTTTAATGGCCTAGCGGGGGGCACAGATACGCAGTATTTT. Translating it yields CASSFNGLAGGTDTQYF.

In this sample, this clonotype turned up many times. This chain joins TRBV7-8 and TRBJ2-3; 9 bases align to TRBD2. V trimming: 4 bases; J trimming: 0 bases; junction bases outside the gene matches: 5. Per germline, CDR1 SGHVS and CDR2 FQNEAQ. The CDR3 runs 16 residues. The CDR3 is CASSSKREESTDTQYF. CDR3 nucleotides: TGTGCCAGCAGCTCCAAGCGGGAGGAAAGCACAGATACGCAGTATTTT.

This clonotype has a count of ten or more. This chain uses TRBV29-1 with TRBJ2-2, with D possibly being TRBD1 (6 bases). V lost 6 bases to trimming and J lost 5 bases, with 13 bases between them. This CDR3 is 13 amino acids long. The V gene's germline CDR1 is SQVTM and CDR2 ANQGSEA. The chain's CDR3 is CSVSPQGTGELFF. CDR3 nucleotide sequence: TGCAGCGTCTCACCTCAGGGGACCGGGGAGCTGTTTTTT.

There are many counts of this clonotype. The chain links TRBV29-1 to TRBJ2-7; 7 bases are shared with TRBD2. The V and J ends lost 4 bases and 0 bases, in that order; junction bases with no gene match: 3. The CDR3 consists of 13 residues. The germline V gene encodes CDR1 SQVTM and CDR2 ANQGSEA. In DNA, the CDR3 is TGCAGCGTTGGCACGGGGGGCTCCTACGAGCAGTACTTC. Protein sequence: CSVGTGGSYEQYF.

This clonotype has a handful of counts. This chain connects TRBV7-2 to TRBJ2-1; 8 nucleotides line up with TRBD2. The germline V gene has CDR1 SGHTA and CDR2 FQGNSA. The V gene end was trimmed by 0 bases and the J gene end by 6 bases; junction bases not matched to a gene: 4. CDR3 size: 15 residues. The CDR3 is CASSLAASGSNEQFF. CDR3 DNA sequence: TGTGCCAGCAGCTTAGCAGCTAGCGGGTCCAATGAGCAGTTCTTC.

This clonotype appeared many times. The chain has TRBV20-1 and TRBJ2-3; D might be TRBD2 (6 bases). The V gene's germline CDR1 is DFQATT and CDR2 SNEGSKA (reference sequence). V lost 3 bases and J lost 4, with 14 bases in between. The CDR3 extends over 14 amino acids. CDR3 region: CSASKTGVPDTQYF. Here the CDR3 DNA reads TGCAGTGCTAGTAAAACGGGAGTTCCAGATACGCAGTATTTT.

DNA of the CDR3: TGTGCCAGTATTCCGGACAGAGCTAACTATGGCTACACCTTC. Translating gives CASIPDRANYGYTF. The chain combines TRBV19 with TRBJ1-2; a weak D match, TRBD1 (6 bases). Germline V gene sequence: CDR1 LNHDA, CDR2 SQIVND (reference sequence). Trimming took off 7 bases at V and 0 bases at J, with 12 bases between the two ends. CDR3 length: 14 amino acids.

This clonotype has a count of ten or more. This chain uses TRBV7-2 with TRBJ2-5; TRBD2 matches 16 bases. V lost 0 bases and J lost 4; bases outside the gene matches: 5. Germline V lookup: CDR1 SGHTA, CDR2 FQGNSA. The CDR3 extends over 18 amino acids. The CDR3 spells CASSLAGTSGGAGETQYF. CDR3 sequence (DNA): TGTGCCAGCAGCTTAGCTGGGACTAGCGGGGGGGCAGGAGAGACCCAGTACTTC. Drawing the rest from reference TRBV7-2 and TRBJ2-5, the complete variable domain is GAGVSQSPSNKVTEKGKDVELRCDPISGHTALYWYRQSLGQGLEFLIYFQGNSAPDKSGLPSDRFSAERTGGSVSTLTIQRTQQEDSAVYLCASSLAGTSGGAGETQYFGPGTRLLVL.

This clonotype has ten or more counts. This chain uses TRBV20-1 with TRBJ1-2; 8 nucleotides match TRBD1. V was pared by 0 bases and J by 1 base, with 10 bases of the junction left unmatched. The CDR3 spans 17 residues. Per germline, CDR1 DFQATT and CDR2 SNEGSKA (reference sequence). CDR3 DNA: TGCAGTGCTAGAGACGGGCTCCGGACAGGGAGTAACTATGGCTACACCTTC. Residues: CSARDGLRTGSNYGYTF.

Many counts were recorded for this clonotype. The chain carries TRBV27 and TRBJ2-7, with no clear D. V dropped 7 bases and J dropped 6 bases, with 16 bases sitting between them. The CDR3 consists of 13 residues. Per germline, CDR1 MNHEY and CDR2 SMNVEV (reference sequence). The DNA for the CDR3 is TGTGCCAGCAACACCGGCCCCCTTACCGAGCAGTACTTC. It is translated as CASNTGPLTEQYF.

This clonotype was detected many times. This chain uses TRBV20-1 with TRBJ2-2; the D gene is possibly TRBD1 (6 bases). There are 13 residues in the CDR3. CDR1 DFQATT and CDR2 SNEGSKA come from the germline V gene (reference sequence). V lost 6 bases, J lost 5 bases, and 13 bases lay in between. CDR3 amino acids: CSARTEPTGELFF. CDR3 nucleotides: TGCAGTGCGCGGACAGAGCCGACCGGGGAGCTGTTTTTT.

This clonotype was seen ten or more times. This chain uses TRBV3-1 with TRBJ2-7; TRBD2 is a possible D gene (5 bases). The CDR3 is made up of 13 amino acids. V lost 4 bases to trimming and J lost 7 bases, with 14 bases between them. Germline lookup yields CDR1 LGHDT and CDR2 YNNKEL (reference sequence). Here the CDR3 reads CASSLASWVEQYF. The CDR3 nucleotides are TGTGCCAGCAGCCTGGCTAGCTGGGTGGAGCAGTACTTC.

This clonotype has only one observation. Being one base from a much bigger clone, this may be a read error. CDR3 loop: CTSSLAPTGVGQPQHF. As DNA, the CDR3 is TGTACCAGCAGCTTAGCGCCGACAGGGGTTGGGCAGCCCCAGCATTTT. The chain combines TRBV7-2 with TRBJ1-5; 8 bases are shared with TRBD1. The germline gives CDR1 SGHTA, CDR2 FQGNSA. J gave up 7 bases and V 0 bases, and 8 bases lay outside the gene matches. The CDR3 contains 16 residues.